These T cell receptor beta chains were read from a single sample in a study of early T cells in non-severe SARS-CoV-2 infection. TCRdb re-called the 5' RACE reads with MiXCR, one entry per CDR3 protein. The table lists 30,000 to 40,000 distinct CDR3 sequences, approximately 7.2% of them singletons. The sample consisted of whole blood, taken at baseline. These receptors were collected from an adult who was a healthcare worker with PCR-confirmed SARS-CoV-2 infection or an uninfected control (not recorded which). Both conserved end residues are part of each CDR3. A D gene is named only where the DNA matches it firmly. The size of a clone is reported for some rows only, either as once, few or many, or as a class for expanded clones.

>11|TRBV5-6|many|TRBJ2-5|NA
TGTGCCAGCAGCTTGAGAGAGACCCAGTACTTC
CASSLRETQYF
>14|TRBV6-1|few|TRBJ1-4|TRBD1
TGTGCCAGCAATGACAGGGGGCGGTGGGAAAAACTGTTTTTT
CASNDRGRWEKLFF
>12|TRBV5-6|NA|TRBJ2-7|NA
TGTGCCAGCAGCCTTATCGGGCACGAGCAGTACTTC
CASSLIGHEQYF
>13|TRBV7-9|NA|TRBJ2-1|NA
TGTGCCAGCAGCTTAGGCGCGTGGGACGGGCAGTTCTTC
CASSLGAWDGQFF
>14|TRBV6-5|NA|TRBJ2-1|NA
TGTGCCAGCACTACCAGCGGGCGGCCTGATGAGCAGTTCTTC
CASTTSGRPDEQFF
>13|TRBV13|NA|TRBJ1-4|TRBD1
TGTGCCAGCAGGGGACAGGGGAATCAAAAACTGTTTTTT
CASRGQGNQKLFF
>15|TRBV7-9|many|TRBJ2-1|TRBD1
TGTGCCAGCAGCTTAACTACGGACAGGGGGCATCAGCAGTTCTTC
CASSLTTDRGHQQFF
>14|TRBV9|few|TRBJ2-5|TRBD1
TGTGCCAGCAGCCTAGGACAGGGCAAAGAGACCCAGTACTTC
CASSLGQGKETQYF
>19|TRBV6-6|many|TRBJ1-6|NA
TGTGCCAGCAGTTACTCGAGGCGGGCAGGGAACTCCTATAATTCACCCCTCCACTTT
CASSYSRRAGNSYNSPLHF
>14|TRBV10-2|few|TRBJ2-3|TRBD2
TGCGCCAGCAGCCGTAGCGGGGTGGCAGATACGCAGTATTTT
CASSRSGVADTQYF
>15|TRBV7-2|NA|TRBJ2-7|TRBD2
TGTGCCAGCAGCTTACCCGGGGGGACCTCCTACGAGCAGTACTTC
CASSLPGGTSYEQYF
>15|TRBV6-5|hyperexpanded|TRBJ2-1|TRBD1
TGTGCCAGCAGCCGTGGGACAGGTCCTATCGATGAGCAGTTCTTC
CASSRGTGPIDEQFF
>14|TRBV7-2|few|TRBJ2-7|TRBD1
TGTGCCAGCAGCAGTTCCGGGACAGCCTACGAGCAGTACTTC
CASSSSGTAYEQYF
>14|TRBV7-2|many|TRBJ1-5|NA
TGTGCCAGCAGCTACCAAATGGGGCTTCAGCCCCAGCATTTT
CASSYQMGLQPQHF
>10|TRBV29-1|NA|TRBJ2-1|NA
TGCAGCGGAGGGGATCATGAGCAGTTCTTC
CSGGDHEQFF
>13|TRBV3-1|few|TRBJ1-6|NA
TGTGCCAGCAGCCCAGACCAGGAATCACCCCTCCACTTT
CASSPDQESPLHF
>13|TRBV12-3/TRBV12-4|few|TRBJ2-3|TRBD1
TGTGCCAGCGGGACAGGGGGCGAGAATACGCAGTATTTT
CASGTGGENTQYF
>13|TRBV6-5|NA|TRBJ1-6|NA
TGTGCCAGCAGTCGAGCAGAGGGTTCACCCCTCCACTTT
CASSRAEGSPLHF
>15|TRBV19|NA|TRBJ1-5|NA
TGTGCCAGTAGTCCGGGGGTATTTGGCAATCAGCCCCAGCATTTT
CASSPGVFGNQPQHF
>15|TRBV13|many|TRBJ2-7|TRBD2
TGTGCCAGCAGGACCCGGGGGGGGCACTCCTACGAGCAGTACTTC
CASRTRGGHSYEQYF
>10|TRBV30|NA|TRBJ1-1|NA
TGTGCCTTGGCTCGAACCGAAGCTTTCTTT
CALARTEAFF
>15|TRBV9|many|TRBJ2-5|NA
TGTGCCAGCAGCGACTTCCGGGACAACAAAGAGACCCAGTACTTC
CASSDFRDNKETQYF
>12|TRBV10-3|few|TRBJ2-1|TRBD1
TGTGCCATCAGCGTAGGACAGGCAGGGCAGTTCTTC
CAISVGQAGQFF
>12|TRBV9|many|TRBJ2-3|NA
TGTGCCAGCAGCGTGGGCTCAGATACGCAGTATTTT
CASSVGSDTQYF
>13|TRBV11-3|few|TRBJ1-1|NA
TGTGCCAGCAGCTTGTCTAGAGAGACTGAAGCTTTCTTT
CASSLSRETEAFF
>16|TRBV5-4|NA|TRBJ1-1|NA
TGTGCCAGCAGCCCCCGCGGGAGAGGGGCTGTCACTGAAGCTTTCTTT
CASSPRGRGAVTEAFF
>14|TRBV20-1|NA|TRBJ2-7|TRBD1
TGCAGTGCTACAGCACAGGGGCCCTCCTACGAGCAGTACTTC
CSATAQGPSYEQYF
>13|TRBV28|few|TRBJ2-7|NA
TGTGCCAGCAGTCCCAACCCCTCCTACGAGCAGTACTTC
CASSPNPSYEQYF
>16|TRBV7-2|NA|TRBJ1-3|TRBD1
TGTGCCAGCAGCTTAAGGGGACAGGGGGCTGGAAACACCATATATTTT
CASSLRGQGAGNTIYF